A single sample gave rise to the 17 T cell receptor beta chains below, sequenced in a study of CD8 T cells in Susac syndrome (dated by TCRdb to between 2018 and 2021). The library was built by means of the immunoSEQ multiplex PCR assay. RNA was extracted using the RNeasy kit, and roughly 0.45 to 1 ug of the RNA was reverse transcribed with random hexamers. TCRdb reworked the public reads: Q25 trimming with fastp, MiXCR clone assembly, productive beta chains retained. Every distinct CDR3 protein forms one entry, paired with its most common genes and DNA. The sample includes 80,000 or so distinct CDR3 sequences, with approximately 94% observed a single time. The ten largest clones capture more than 0.5% of the sample. Sequences were obtained from CD4+ T cells from PBMCs. Receptors were obtained from a human donor with Susac syndrome.

The rearrangement joins TRBV12-3 or TRBV12-4 to TRBJ2-6, with D unclear. The V end lost 3 bases, the J end lost 2 bases, and 8 bases lay between the germline ends. This CDR3 spans 15 amino acids. The CDR3 bases are TGTGCCAGCAGTTTGAGTGGTGCTGGGGCCAACGTCCTGACTTTC. Its protein is CASSLSGAGANVLTF.

The rearrangement joins TRBV6-5 to TRBJ2-2; D might be TRBD1 (5 bases). Germline V gene lookup returns CDR1 MNHEY and CDR2 SVGAGI. This CDR3 region has 14 residues. V gave up 2 bases and J gave up 6 bases, with 10 bases separating them. The CDR3 sequence is CASSYDSWAGELFF. The CDR3 coding sequence is TGTGCCAGCAGTTACGACAGTTGGGCCGGGGAGCTGTTTTTT.

This chain connects TRBV6-5 to TRBJ2-7; 11 nucleotides match TRBD2. CDR1 is MNHEY, CDR2 SVGAGI, per germline. This CDR3 comprises 16 residues. J was trimmed by 0 bases and V by 4 bases; bases with no gene match: 5. CDR3 DNA sequence: TGTGCCAGCAGTTCCTTGACTAGCGGGGCCTCCTACGAGCAGTACTTC. Protein sequence: CASSSLTSGASYEQYF.

This clonotype appeared a few times. This chain connects TRBV10-3 to TRBJ2-7; maybe TRBD2 (6 bases). Germline V gene sequence: CDR1 ENHRY, CDR2 SYGVKD. V was pared by 0 bases and J by 7 bases, with 16 bases between. The CDR3 is 15 residues long. The CDR3 region has the DNA TGTGCCATCAGTGAGTCGGGGGGACGGATTGCGGAGCAGTACTTC. Translating gives CAISESGGRIAEQYF.

This chain uses TRBV7-8 with TRBJ2-7; D is ambiguous. This CDR3 is 13 amino acids long. Germline V CDR1 and CDR2: SGHVS, FQNEAQ. The ends were cut back, 2 bases at V and 6 bases at J, with 11 bases in the middle. The CDR3 reads CASSLSTPLEQYF. The DNA of the CDR3 is TGTGCCAGCAGCTTAAGTACACCCCTCGAGCAGTACTTC. The full variable domain, its missing parts supplied by reference TRBV7-8 and TRBJ2-7, is GAGVSQSPRYKVAKRGQDVALRCDPISGHVSLFWYQQALGQGPEFLTYFQNEAQLDKSGLPSDRFFAERPEGSVSTLKIQRTQQEDSAVYLCASSLSTPLEQYFGPGTRLTVT.

The chain combines TRBV7-2 with TRBJ2-4, with D possibly matching TRBD1 (6 bases). The germline V gene encodes CDR1 SGHTA and CDR2 FQGNSA. The CDR3 totals 16 residues. V lost 5 bases, J lost 0 bases, and 14 bases lay in between. CDR3: CASSPGQNLAKNIQYF. CDR3 sequence (DNA): TGTGCCAGCAGCCCCGGACAGAATCTAGCCAAAAACATTCAGTACTTC.

This clonotype was recorded only once. The chain uses TRBV7-9 and TRBJ2-7; perhaps TRBD2 as D (6 bases). Trimming took off 4 bases at V and 5 bases at J, with 12 bases between the two ends. The CDR3 extends over 13 amino acids. Germline lookup yields CDR1 SEHNR and CDR2 FQNEAQ (reference sequence). CDR3: CASSSSAGHEQYF. CDR3 DNA sequence: TGTGCCAGCAGCTCATCGGCGGGGCACGAGCAGTACTTC.

This chain uses TRBV6-5 with TRBJ2-7, with TRBD2 matching 11 bases. Germline CDR1 is MNHEY and CDR2 is SVGAGI. The trim removed 7 bases at V and 6 bases at J, leaving 8 bases unmatched. CDR3 length: 14 amino acids. The CDR3 DNA reads as TGTGCCAGCACAGGGACTAGCGGCCCCTCCGAGCAGTACTTC. It yields the protein CASTGTSGPSEQYF.

The rearrangement uses TRBV30 and TRBJ2-7; tentative D call: TRBD1 (5 bases). The CDR3 extends over 13 amino acids. In germline, CDR1 is GTSNPN, CDR2 SVGIG (reference sequence). V lost 4 bases and J lost 4, with 14 bases in between. The CDR3 protein is CAWKYSAGYEQYF. For the CDR3, the DNA is TGTGCCTGGAAATACTCAGCAGGGTACGAGCAGTACTTC.

The chain links TRBV30 to TRBJ2-7, with 10 bases that match TRBD1. The CDR3 has 15 amino acids. Germline CDR1 GTSNPN, CDR2 SVGIG (reference sequence). V trimming: 0 bases; J trimming: 4 bases; junction bases outside the gene matches: 6. The CDR3 DNA is TGTGCCTGGAGTGTATCCGGGACAGGGGCATACGAGCAGTACTTC. It is translated as CAWSVSGTGAYEQYF.

V gene TRBV19 combines with J gene TRBJ1-5, with TRBD1 as a possible D gene (6 bases). CDR1 is LNHDA and CDR2 is SQIVND in the germline V gene (reference sequence). The CDR3 loop spans 14 amino acids. V dropped 6 bases and J dropped 3 bases, with 12 bases sitting between them. The CDR3 is CASRHDRINQPQHF. As DNA, the CDR3 is TGTGCCAGTAGACACGACAGGATCAATCAGCCCCAGCATTTT.

This clonotype was counted once. The V gene is TRBV23-1, the J gene TRBJ1-1; maybe TRBD1 (6 bases). TRBV23-1 is an ORF; its function is uncertain. This CDR3 is built from 18 residues. V lost 0 bases to trimming and J lost 0 bases, with 17 bases between them. The CDR3 is CASSQSCRGLSMNTEAFF. Written as DNA, the CDR3 is TGCGCCAGCAGTCAATCCTGCAGGGGACTCTCTATGAACACTGAAGCTTTCTTT.

This clonotype occurred once. The genes are TRBV24-1 and TRBJ2-3, with TRBD2 as a possible D gene (5 bases). V dropped 8 bases and J dropped 1 base, with 15 bases sitting between them. The V gene's germline CDR1 is KGHDR and CDR2 SFDVKD. The CDR3 is 15 amino acids. This chain's CDR3 is CATTGDGLGTDTQYF. The CDR3 bases are TGTGCCACCACCGGGGATGGCTTAGGCACAGATACGCAGTATTTT.

The chain links TRBV19 to TRBJ1-2; 7 nucleotides line up with TRBD1. CDR3 length: 13 residues. Germline V lookup: CDR1 LNHDA, CDR2 SQIVND (reference sequence). V lost 10 bases, J lost 8 bases, and 13 bases stayed unmatched. In nucleotides, the CDR3 is TGTGCCACTGACAGGGCTCCGGGAAAGGGCTACACCTTC. Encoded protein: CATDRAPGKGYTF.

V and J are TRBV12-3 or TRBV12-4 and TRBJ1-3; maybe TRBD1 (5 bases). Trimming removed 11 bases at V and 3 bases at J, with 17 bases between. This CDR3 comprises 14 residues. The DNA of the CDR3 is TGTGCCGGCTCCCTAGGGACCGATGGAAACACCATATATTTT. Translating it yields CAGSLGTDGNTIYF.

This chain connects TRBV18 to TRBJ2-1; D is undetermined. The J call is doubtful: the DNA matches TRBJ2-7 better. Germline V gene lookup returns CDR1 KGHSH and CDR2 LQKENI. CDR3 length: 16 amino acids. The CDR3 region has the DNA TGTGCCAGCTCACCAAAGGCACTTGTAGTTACCTACGAGCAGTACTTC. It translates to CASSPKALVVTYEQYF.

The rearrangement joins TRBV5-1 to TRBJ2-5; the match to TRBD2 covers 8 bases. V lost 4 bases and J lost 4; bases outside the gene matches: 9. CDR3 length: 15 amino acids. CDR1 and CDR2 (germline): SGHRS, YFSETQ. The CDR3 region is CASSPVAGGLETQYF. The CDR3 nucleotides are TGCGCCAGCAGCCCGGTTGCGGGGGGACTAGAGACCCAGTACTTC.